This entry concerns a single T cell receptor (beta chain). Its antigen is not identified. This sample is part of a study of Ad26.COV2.S vaccination and SARS-CoV-2 variants. Across the whole study: Donor had been placed in the Ad26.COV2.S arm of the COV1001 trial. In the study, Ad26.COV2.S was injected intramuscularly once, or twice 56 days apart.

Sample treatment: roughly 19 received Ad26.COV2.S at low or high dose, single or two shots; roughly five received placebo; per-sample allocation not given. At day 63 after the first vaccine or placebo injection, samples were drawn. Ad26 vector vaccine expressed Wuhan-strain SARS-CoV-2 spike. Data came from immunoSEQ multiplex PCR; TCRdb stores just in-frame clones and leaves some out. Of about 400,000 clones listed, about four fifths are singletons. Looked up from germline, CDR1 is SNHLY and CDR2 is FYNNEI. V dropped 6 bases and J dropped 2 bases, with 11 bases sitting between them. CDR3 length equals 14 residues. Study observations and caveats: Recipients of either vaccine or placebo displayed similar breadth of non-spike TCRs.

The chain joins TRBV2 to TRBJ1-5; D unresolved. This clonotype originated in a person between 18 and 59 years old who received the Ad26.COV2.S COVID-19 vaccine or a placebo. The sample here was peripheral blood, taken in a trial of Ad26.COV2.S vaccine versus placebo. CDR3 residues: CASRSLFGNQPQHF. The CDR3 DNA is TGTGCCAGCAGAAGTTTGTTCGGCAATCAGCCCCAGCATTTT. Complete variable domain (other parts from reference TRBV2 and TRBJ1-5): EPEVTQTPSHQVTQMGQEVILRCVPISNHLYFYWYRQILGQKVEFLVSFYNNEISEKSEIFDDQFSVERPDGSNFTLKIRSTKLEDSAMYFCASRSLFGNQPQHFGDGTRLSIL.